The 13 T cell receptor beta chains given below trace back to one sample, sequenced in a study of cytomegalovirus exposure and HLA in healthy donors. Using immunoSEQ multiplex PCR, the repertoire was profiled, and TCRdb retains in-frame clones only, with some absent. The repertoire consists of more than 250,000 clones, with roughly 85% occurring once and the leading ten covering 0.75% to 0.85%. Sequencing was carried out using PBMCs. The source of these receptors is a woman younger than 30 in good health and CMV-seronegative.

The J gene is TRBJ2-1, the V gene TRBV7-3; a weak D match, TRBD2 (6 bases). V lost 0 bases to trimming and J lost 4 bases, with 13 bases between them. CDR1 and CDR2 from the germline V gene are SGHTA and FQGTGA. This CDR3 contains 16 residues. The CDR3 DNA follows: TGTGCCAGCAGCTTAACACCGCTAGCGCCTTACAATGAGCAGTTCTTC. It translates to CASSLTPLAPYNEQFF.

The chain has TRBV5-8 and TRBJ1-5; the D is unclear. There are 13 residues in the CDR3. CDR1 is SGHTS and CDR2 is YDEGEE in the germline V gene. V was cut by 0 bases and J by 7 bases, with 8 bases left in between. This chain's CDR3 is CASSLGQRQPQHF. CDR3 nucleotides: TGTGCCAGCAGCTTGGGTCAGAGGCAGCCCCAGCATTTT.

V usage is TRBV27 and J usage is TRBJ2-1; D may be TRBD1 (6 bases). The CDR3 runs 15 residues. Germline lookup yields CDR1 MNHEY and CDR2 SMNVEV (reference sequence). With 3 bases removed from V and 4 bases from J, the gap between germline ends came to 13 bases. The CDR3 DNA sequence: TGTGCCAGCAGTTTCGGCAGGGGAACGTACAATGAGCAGTTCTTC. Protein product: CASSFGRGTYNEQFF.

This rearrangement joins TRBV15 to TRBJ2-5; a weak D match, TRBD1 (5 bases). Trimming removed 3 bases from V and 2 bases from J, with 10 bases in between. Germline V CDR1 and CDR2: LNHNV, YYDKDF (reference sequence). The CDR3 extends over 14 amino acids. The CDR3 is CATSRRQFQETQYF. The CDR3 DNA sequence: TGTGCCACCAGCAGGCGACAGTTTCAAGAGACCCAGTACTTC.

V and J are TRBV6-7 and TRBJ1-1; TRBD1 aligns across 8 bases. TRBV6-7 is filed as an ORF, its function uncertain. The CDR3 runs to 13 residues. With 2 bases clipped from V and 10 bases from J, the junction kept 6 bases outside the gene matches. This CDR3 is CASSYHGQGPAFF. CDR3 coding DNA: TGTGCCAGCAGTTACCATGGACAGGGCCCAGCTTTCTTT.

The chain has TRBV28 and TRBJ1-2; 9 bases fit TRBD1. Germline V gives CDR1 MDHEN, CDR2 SYDVKM. V lost 8 bases, J lost 4 bases, and 8 bases stayed unmatched. CDR3 length: 14 residues. For the CDR3, the DNA is TGTGCCAGCGAACAGGGGGCGAAGGTCTATGGCTACACCTTC. This gives the protein CASEQGAKVYGYTF.

The chain links TRBV18 to TRBJ1-1; possible D gene TRBD1, 5 bases. Per the germline V gene, CDR1 is KGHSH and CDR2 is LQKENI. CDR3 size: 14 residues. V was shortened by 1 base and J by 6 bases, with 12 bases between the two germline ends. CDR3 in DNA: TGTGCCAGCTCACCACGGGGGGTAGCCGCTGAAGCTTTCTTT. Translation: CASSPRGVAAEAFF.

J is TRBJ2-7 and V is TRBV12-5, with D tentatively TRBD2 (6 bases). The ends were cut back, 0 bases at V and 3 bases at J, with 12 bases in the middle. Germline CDR1 and CDR2: LGHNT and FRNRAP. The CDR3 consists of 15 residues. CDR3 DNA sequence: TGTGCTAGTGGTTTGGTAGTGGGGCGGGGCTACGAGCAGTACTTC. Its translation: CASGLVVGRGYEQYF.

The chain combines TRBV23-1 with TRBJ2-5; D is uncertain. TRBV23-1 is treated as an ORF (open reading frame) with a function not yet certain. This CDR3 has 15 residues. The V gene lost 3 bases and the J gene lost 7 bases, with 18 bases spanning the gap. The CDR3 spells CASSHPGCEEGTQYF. As DNA, the CDR3 is TGCGCCAGCAGTCACCCCGGGTGTGAAGAAGGGACCCAGTACTTC.

The chain uses TRBV7-2 and TRBJ1-2; weak D call: TRBD1 (6 bases). The CDR3 runs 16 residues. CDR1 SGHTA and CDR2 FQGNSA come from the germline V gene. Deletions cut 0 bases from V and 5 bases from J, with 16 bases between. The CDR3 is CASSLAGSGAGYGYTF. CDR3 sequence (DNA): TGTGCCAGCAGCTTAGCGGGGTCAGGGGCCGGATATGGCTACACCTTC.

DNA of the CDR3: TGTGCCAGCAGTGGGTACCGGGGGAACACTGAAGCTTTCTTT. Translated: CASSGYRGNTEAFF. The chain carries TRBV27 and TRBJ1-1; D gene uncertain. The CDR3 contains 14 residues. The V and J ends lost 5 bases and 1 base respectively, with 11 bases between them. The germline gives CDR1 MNHEY, CDR2 SMNVEV (reference sequence).

The V call is TRBV18, the J call TRBJ1-2, with 8 bases that match TRBD1. CDR1 is KGHSH, CDR2 LQKENI, per germline. The CDR3 is 15 residues long. V shed 3 bases, J shed 4 bases, and the junction held 7 bases outside the gene matches. CDR3 sequence reads: CASSPPDRVSYGYTF. In DNA form, the CDR3 reads TGTGCCAGCTCACCTCCGGACAGGGTTTCCTATGGCTACACCTTC.

The chain combines TRBV5-6 with TRBJ2-1, with TRBD2 matching 9 bases. Per germline, CDR1 SGHDT and CDR2 YYEEEE. Losses at the gene ends were 0 bases for V and 3 bases for J; bases not matched to a gene: 4. CDR3 size: 16 residues. CDR3 region: CASSLGSGRIYNEQFF. CDR3 coding DNA: TGTGCCAGCAGCTTGGGTAGCGGGAGAATCTACAATGAGCAGTTCTTC.